These T cell receptor beta chains were read from a single sample in a study of shared clonotypes between healthy human individuals. The protocol was immunoSEQ multiplex PCR, while the TCRdb copy is restricted to in-frame clones and leaves out a portion. The sample carries around 1.1 million clones, about 72% recorded once. The material sequenced was memory CD4+ T cells from PBMCs. These receptors originate from a man aged 18 to 30 in good health. Some clones in this sample may be carry-over from other donors' samples. Each CDR3 is given with its conserved first and last residue. The D gene is left open where the match is weak. Only some rows state a clone size, as once, few, many or a class for expanded clones.

len: 14; d_gene: NA; v_gene: TRBV2; j_gene: TRBJ1-3; abundance: NA; CDR3nt: TGTGCCAGCAGTGAACCCAGACCTGGAAACACCATATATTTT; CDR3aa: CASSEPRPGNTIYF
len: 15; d_gene: TRBD2; v_gene: TRBV4-2; j_gene: TRBJ2-5; abundance: NA; CDR3nt: TGTGCCAGCAGCCAAGATAAGCGGGGCCAAGAGACCCAGTACTTC; CDR3aa: CASSQDKRGQETQYF
len: 16; d_gene: NA; v_gene: TRBV19; j_gene: TRBJ1-2; abundance: NA; CDR3nt: TGTGCCAGTAGTATTTACAAGGGACACTATAACTATGGCTACACCTTC; CDR3aa: CASSIYKGHYNYGYTF
len: 14; d_gene: NA; v_gene: TRBV10-3; j_gene: TRBJ1-1; abundance: NA; CDR3nt: TGTGCCATCAGTGAGGCGGGGGGGAACACTGAAGCTTTCTTT; CDR3aa: CAISEAGGNTEAFF
len: 13; d_gene: TRBD1; v_gene: TRBV27; j_gene: TRBJ1-2; abundance: NA; CDR3nt: TGTGCCAGCAGATTCACAGGGGGCTTTGGCTACACCTTC; CDR3aa: CASRFTGGFGYTF
len: 14; d_gene: NA; v_gene: TRBV2; j_gene: TRBJ1-1; abundance: NA; CDR3nt: TGTGCCGGAGGGGCGTTGTCGTCGAACACTGAAGCTTTCTTT; CDR3aa: CAGGALSSNTEAFF
len: 14; d_gene: TRBD1; v_gene: TRBV10-3; j_gene: TRBJ2-7; abundance: few; CDR3nt: TGTGCCATCAGTGAGGGACAGGGGGCCCACTTGCAGTACTTC; CDR3aa: CAISEGQGAHLQYF
len: 17; d_gene: NA; v_gene: TRBV7-2; j_gene: TRBJ2-7; abundance: NA; CDR3nt: TGTGCCAGCAGCACCCCCCGACCGGTACAGGTGACCCTCGAGCAGTACTTC; CDR3aa: CASSTPRPVQVTLEQYF
len: 14; d_gene: NA; v_gene: TRBV9; j_gene: TRBJ1-1; abundance: NA; CDR3nt: TGTGCCAGCAGCGTACGGGCGGATCACACTGAAGCTTTCTTT; CDR3aa: CASSVRADHTEAFF
len: 14; d_gene: TRBD2; v_gene: TRBV2; j_gene: TRBJ2-3; abundance: NA; CDR3nt: TGTGCCAGCAAGTCGCGGGAGTTATTAGATACGCAGTATTTT; CDR3aa: CASKSRELLDTQYF
len: 15; d_gene: NA; v_gene: TRBV5-1; j_gene: TRBJ2-7; abundance: NA; CDR3nt: TGCGCCAGCAGCTTGGGTGGGACAAACGACTACGAGCAGTACTTC; CDR3aa: CASSLGGTNDYEQYF
len: 12; d_gene: NA; v_gene: TRBV28; j_gene: TRBJ2-1; abundance: NA; CDR3nt: TGTGCCAGCAGTTTTCGACCGACGGGGCAGTTCTTC; CDR3aa: CASSFRPTGQFF
len: 13; d_gene: TRBD1; v_gene: TRBV4-1; j_gene: TRBJ1-2; abundance: NA; CDR3nt: TGCGCCAGCAGCCAAACAGGGGTTTCTGGCTACACCTTC; CDR3aa: CASSQTGVSGYTF
len: 13; d_gene: NA; v_gene: TRBV28; j_gene: TRBJ1-1; abundance: few; CDR3nt: TGTGCCAGCAGTTTAAGGGGGACCACTGAAGCTTTCTTT; CDR3aa: CASSLRGTTEAFF
len: 14; d_gene: NA; v_gene: TRBV28; j_gene: TRBJ1-1; abundance: NA; CDR3nt: TGTGCCAGCAGTCCCCCGCGCAGAGACACTGAAGCTTTCTTT; CDR3aa: CASSPPRRDTEAFF
len: 14; d_gene: TRBD1; v_gene: TRBV10-3; j_gene: TRBJ1-1; abundance: once; CDR3nt: TGTGCCATCAGTGGAGTAGGGGGCAAGTTTGAAGCTTTCTTT; CDR3aa: CAISGVGGKFEAFF
len: 14; d_gene: TRBD2; v_gene: TRBV5-1; j_gene: TRBJ2-1; abundance: NA; CDR3nt: TGCGCCACCAGTGAAAGCGGGAGGGACAATGAGCAGTTCTTC; CDR3aa: CATSESGRDNEQFF
len: 17; d_gene: TRBD2; v_gene: TRBV30; j_gene: TRBJ2-2; abundance: NA; CDR3nt: TGTGCCTGGAGTGTACTGGGACTAGCGGGACACACCGGGGAGCTGTTTTTT; CDR3aa: CAWSVLGLAGHTGELFF
len: 16; d_gene: TRBD1; v_gene: TRBV28; j_gene: TRBJ1-2; abundance: NA; CDR3nt: TGTGCCAGCAGTTTAGGCAGGGGGCGGTCGGACTATGGCTACACCTTC; CDR3aa: CASSLGRGRSDYGYTF
len: 14; d_gene: TRBD1; v_gene: TRBV19; j_gene: TRBJ2-3; abundance: NA; CDR3nt: TGTGCCAGTAGCCGGGACAGAAGCACAGATACGCAGTATTTT; CDR3aa: CASSRDRSTDTQYF
len: 14; d_gene: NA; v_gene: TRBV6-6; j_gene: TRBJ2-1; abundance: NA; CDR3nt: TGTGCCAGCAGTAGGAGTAGCGAGTGGAATGAGCAGTTCTTC; CDR3aa: CASSRSSEWNEQFF
len: 16; d_gene: NA; v_gene: TRBV5-1; j_gene: TRBJ2-1; abundance: NA; CDR3nt: TGCGCCAGCAGCTTGGATAGTCTAGACTCTTACAATGAGCAGTTCTTC; CDR3aa: CASSLDSLDSYNEQFF
len: 16; d_gene: TRBD2; v_gene: TRBV28; j_gene: TRBJ2-7; abundance: NA; CDR3nt: TGTGCCAGCAGTCTGAGAGTAGCGGGGGATCCTTACGAGCAGTACTTC; CDR3aa: CASSLRVAGDPYEQYF
len: 11; d_gene: NA; v_gene: TRBV5-1; j_gene: TRBJ2-7; abundance: once; CDR3nt: TGCGCCAGCAGCTTGGGTTACGAGCAGTACTTC; CDR3aa: CASSLGYEQYF
len: 18; d_gene: TRBD1; v_gene: TRBV27; j_gene: TRBJ1-5; abundance: NA; CDR3nt: TGTGCCAGCAGTTTAAGGGGAGGGGACAGGGGCTCCAATCAGCCCCAGCATTTT; CDR3aa: CASSLRGGDRGSNQPQHF
len: 15; d_gene: NA; v_gene: TRBV5-1; j_gene: TRBJ2-7; abundance: once; CDR3nt: TGCGCCAGCAGCGGGCAGGGGTCCTTCTCCTACGAGCAGTACTTC; CDR3aa: CASSGQGSFSYEQYF
len: 14; d_gene: NA; v_gene: TRBV7-2; j_gene: TRBJ1-3; abundance: NA; CDR3nt: TGTGCCAGCAGCGGGAGCTTCTCTGGAAACACCATATATTTT; CDR3aa: CASSGSFSGNTIYF
len: 13; d_gene: NA; v_gene: TRBV18; j_gene: TRBJ2-5; abundance: NA; CDR3nt: TGTGCCAGCTCACCGAGGTACCAAGAGACCCAGTACTTC; CDR3aa: CASSPRYQETQYF
len: 14; d_gene: NA; v_gene: TRBV19; j_gene: TRBJ1-1; abundance: once; CDR3nt: TGTGCCAGTAGTGAGGGAGGACGGAGGGGGGAAGCTTTCTTT; CDR3aa: CASSEGGRRGEAFF
len: 13; d_gene: NA; v_gene: TRBV25-1; j_gene: TRBJ1-1; abundance: few; CDR3nt: TGTGCCAGCAGTGCAACAGGGAGAACTGAAGCTTTCTTT; CDR3aa: CASSATGRTEAFF
len: 11; d_gene: NA; v_gene: TRBV2; j_gene: TRBJ2-3; abundance: NA; CDR3nt: TGTGCCAGCACCCAAAGGGGCCCCTGGTATTTT; CDR3aa: CASTQRGPWYF
len: 12; d_gene: NA; v_gene: TRBV5-5; j_gene: TRBJ1-1; abundance: NA; CDR3nt: TGTGCCAGCAGCTTGGCCGCATCGTGGGCGCACTTT; CDR3aa: CASSLAASWAHF
len: 13; d_gene: NA; v_gene: TRBV7-9; j_gene: TRBJ2-5; abundance: few; CDR3nt: TGTGCCAGCAGCTTTTTAAGACAAGAGACCCAGTACTTC; CDR3aa: CASSFLRQETQYF
len: 15; d_gene: NA; v_gene: TRBV25-1; j_gene: TRBJ2-7; abundance: NA; CDR3nt: TGTGCCAGCAGTGACCCGACACAACCAACTTACGAGCAGTACTTC; CDR3aa: CASSDPTQPTYEQYF
len: 15; d_gene: NA; v_gene: TRBV5-1; j_gene: TRBJ1-2; abundance: NA; CDR3nt: TGCGCCAGCAGCCTGGCTGTCGAACAACGCTATGGCTACACCTTC; CDR3aa: CASSLAVEQRYGYTF
len: 15; d_gene: NA; v_gene: TRBV28; j_gene: TRBJ1-4; abundance: NA; CDR3nt: TGTGCCAGCACTAGGACGAGGGGATTTGATGAAAAACTGTTTTTT; CDR3aa: CASTRTRGFDEKLFF
len: 16; d_gene: TRBD1; v_gene: TRBV9; j_gene: TRBJ1-4; abundance: NA; CDR3nt: TGTGCCAGCAGCCCACGACAGGGCGGAGATAATGAAAAACTGTTTTTT; CDR3aa: CASSPRQGGDNEKLFF
len: 18; d_gene: NA; v_gene: TRBV7-2; j_gene: TRBJ2-6; abundance: once; CDR3nt: TGTGCCAGCAGCTTTTATACACAGAGAGACTCTGGGGCCAACGTCCTGACTTTC; CDR3aa: CASSFYTQRDSGANVLTF
len: 13; d_gene: TRBD1; v_gene: TRBV6-6; j_gene: TRBJ2-7; abundance: NA; CDR3nt: TGTGCCAGCAGAAGGGACAGGGGGTACGAGCAGTACTTC; CDR3aa: CASRRDRGYEQYF
len: 13; d_gene: NA; v_gene: TRBV28; j_gene: TRBJ2-7; abundance: NA; CDR3nt: TGTGCCAGCAGAACGGGACGAGGTAGCGTGCAGTACTTC; CDR3aa: CASRTGRGSVQYF
len: 14; d_gene: NA; v_gene: TRBV29-1; j_gene: TRBJ2-1; abundance: NA; CDR3nt: TGCAGCGTTGAGGTTTCCAGCTCCTACAATGAGCAGTTCTTC; CDR3aa: CSVEVSSSYNEQFF
len: 13; d_gene: NA; v_gene: TRBV10-3; j_gene: TRBJ1-2; abundance: NA; CDR3nt: TGTGCCATCAGGGACAGCCTTAACTATGGCTACACCTTC; CDR3aa: CAIRDSLNYGYTF